These T cell receptor beta chains were read from a single sample in a study of T-cell memory formation after mild COVID-19. MiXCR was run by TCRdb on the 5' RACE reads, yielding one entry per CDR3 protein. The sample includes roughly 580,000 distinct CDR3 sequences, over 15% of them seen just once. What was sequenced was PBMCs or a T cell subset sorted from them (not recorded which). These TCRs come from an adult woman who had mild COVID-19 (a few samples of this study predate the infection). Cell type and time point are not known. Both conserved end residues are part of each CDR3. A D gene is named only where the DNA matches it firmly. Size is omitted from some rows. Given values are once, few, many or a class for expanded clones.

D gene: .; V gene: TRBV6-5; J gene: TRBJ2-1; CDR3 length: 15; clone size: many; CDR3 protein: CASSFQESSYNEQFF; CDR3 DNA: TGTGCCAGCAGTTTCCAAGAAAGCTCCTACAATGAGCAGTTCTTC
D gene: TRBD1; V gene: TRBV4-1; J gene: TRBJ2-7; CDR3 length: 15; clone size: once; CDR3 protein: CASSQQGQGSYEQYF; CDR3 DNA: TGCGCCAGCAGCCAACAGGGACAGGGATCCTACGAGCAGTACTTC
D gene: .; V gene: TRBV5-1; J gene: TRBJ2-7; CDR3 length: 14; clone size: few; CDR3 protein: CASSLLGLFYEQYF; CDR3 DNA: TGCGCCAGCAGCTTGCTGGGACTCTTCTACGAGCAGTACTTC
D gene: .; V gene: TRBV28; J gene: TRBJ2-1; CDR3 length: 17; clone size: .; CDR3 protein: CASSTLRGSDGGNEQFF; CDR3 DNA: TGTGCCAGCAGTACTCTTAGGGGCAGCGACGGTGGGAATGAGCAGTTCTTC
D gene: .; V gene: TRBV7-2; J gene: TRBJ1-5; CDR3 length: 15; clone size: few; CDR3 protein: CASSLGQASNQPQHF; CDR3 DNA: TGTGCCAGCAGCTTAGGGCAGGCTAGCAATCAGCCCCAGCATTTT
D gene: TRBD2; V gene: TRBV7-3; J gene: TRBJ2-6; CDR3 length: 21; clone size: .; CDR3 protein: CASSSQPGLAGANSGANVLTF; CDR3 DNA: TGTGCCAGCAGCTCACAACCGGGACTAGCGGGAGCAAACTCTGGGGCCAACGTCCTGACTTTC
D gene: TRBD2; V gene: TRBV11-2; J gene: TRBJ2-7; CDR3 length: 18; clone size: .; CDR3 protein: CASSLGRLAGTTAYEQYF; CDR3 DNA: TGTGCCAGCAGCTTAGGTCGGCTAGCGGGGACTACGGCATACGAGCAGTACTTC
D gene: .; V gene: TRBV7-9; J gene: TRBJ2-2; CDR3 length: 16; clone size: .; CDR3 protein: CASSLDVVRASGELFF; CDR3 DNA: TGTGCCAGCAGCTTAGATGTAGTCAGAGCCTCCGGGGAGCTGTTTTTT
D gene: .; V gene: TRBV11-2; J gene: TRBJ1-4; CDR3 length: 16; clone size: .; CDR3 protein: CASSLDTRLFNEKLFF; CDR3 DNA: TGTGCCAGCAGCTTAGATACTAGGCTTTTCAATGAAAAACTGTTTTTT
D gene: TRBD2; V gene: TRBV12-3/TRBV12-4; J gene: TRBJ2-1; CDR3 length: 12; clone size: many; CDR3 protein: CASSTTSEEQFF; CDR3 DNA: TGTGCCAGCAGTACGACTAGCGAGGAGCAGTTCTTC
D gene: TRBD1; V gene: TRBV7-9; J gene: TRBJ2-1; CDR3 length: 16; clone size: .; CDR3 protein: CASSWDRIESYNEQFF; CDR3 DNA: TGTGCCAGCAGCTGGGACAGGATTGAATCCTACAATGAGCAGTTCTTC
D gene: TRBD2; V gene: TRBV7-2; J gene: TRBJ2-3; CDR3 length: 18; clone size: .; CDR3 protein: CASSLLTVAGGNTDTQYF; CDR3 DNA: TGTGCCAGCAGCTTACTGACTGTAGCGGGAGGAAACACAGATACGCAGTATTTT
D gene: TRBD2; V gene: TRBV29-1; J gene: TRBJ2-3; CDR3 length: 19; clone size: .; CDR3 protein: CSVDKREIWVGEVTDTQYF; CDR3 DNA: TGCAGCGTTGATAAGCGGGAGATTTGGGTTGGGGAGGTTACAGATACGCAGTATTTT
D gene: .; V gene: TRBV7-9; J gene: TRBJ2-7; CDR3 length: 13; clone size: few; CDR3 protein: CASSLVPSSEQYF; CDR3 DNA: TGTGCCAGCAGCTTAGTCCCCAGCTCCGAGCAGTACTTC
D gene: TRBD2; V gene: TRBV3-1; J gene: TRBJ2-7; CDR3 length: 13; clone size: few; CDR3 protein: CASSRDYLYEQYF; CDR3 DNA: TGTGCCAGCAGCCGGGACTATCTCTACGAGCAGTACTTC
D gene: .; V gene: TRBV21-1; J gene: TRBJ2-7; CDR3 length: 16; clone size: few; CDR3 protein: CASSKMWLAGLHEQYF; CDR3 DNA: TGTGCCAGCAGCAAAATGTGGCTAGCCGGGCTCCACGAGCAGTACTTC
D gene: .; V gene: TRBV6-6; J gene: TRBJ1-2; CDR3 length: 14; clone size: .; CDR3 protein: CASSYLASGYGYTF; CDR3 DNA: TGTGCCAGCAGTTACCTAGCTTCCGGGTATGGCTACACCTTC
D gene: .; V gene: TRBV7-3; J gene: TRBJ2-1; CDR3 length: 18; clone size: many; CDR3 protein: CASSARPRDQSSYNEQFF; CDR3 DNA: TGTGCCAGCAGCGCCCGCCCCCGGGACCAGAGCTCCTACAATGAGCAGTTCTTC
D gene: .; V gene: TRBV24-1; J gene: TRBJ2-5; CDR3 length: 18; clone size: .; CDR3 protein: CATSDSSDSPAYQETQYF; CDR3 DNA: TGTGCCACCAGTGATTCCTCGGACAGCCCCGCGTACCAAGAGACCCAGTACTTC
D gene: TRBD1; V gene: TRBV5-1; J gene: TRBJ2-6; CDR3 length: 18; clone size: .; CDR3 protein: CASSPRTGFFSGANVLTF; CDR3 DNA: TGCGCCAGCAGCCCCCGGACAGGATTTTTTTCTGGGGCCAACGTCCTGACTTTC
D gene: .; V gene: TRBV12-3/TRBV12-4; J gene: TRBJ2-6; CDR3 length: 13; clone size: .; CDR3 protein: CASSWAGANVLTF; CDR3 DNA: TGTGCCAGCAGTTGGGCTGGGGCCAACGTCCTGACTTTC
D gene: .; V gene: TRBV24-1; J gene: TRBJ2-1; CDR3 length: 14; clone size: few; CDR3 protein: CATSVGDLDNEQFF; CDR3 DNA: TGTGCCACCAGTGTAGGGGATTTGGACAATGAGCAGTTCTTC
D gene: .; V gene: TRBV20-1; J gene: TRBJ2-7; CDR3 length: 12; clone size: .; CDR3 protein: CSASATGYEQYF; CDR3 DNA: TGCAGTGCTAGTGCTACAGGCTACGAGCAGTACTTC
D gene: .; V gene: TRBV5-1; J gene: TRBJ2-1; CDR3 length: 18; clone size: .; CDR3 protein: CASSMGAGGTASYNEQFF; CDR3 DNA: TGCGCCAGCAGCATGGGTGCTGGGGGGACAGCCTCATACAATGAGCAGTTCTTC
D gene: .; V gene: TRBV18; J gene: TRBJ2-1; CDR3 length: 14; clone size: .; CDR3 protein: CASSRGTPISEQFF; CDR3 DNA: TGTGCCAGCTCACGAGGGACCCCCATCAGTGAGCAGTTCTTC
D gene: .; V gene: TRBV7-2; J gene: TRBJ1-5; CDR3 length: 14; clone size: .; CDR3 protein: CASSFWGDDQPQHF; CDR3 DNA: TGTGCCAGCAGCTTTTGGGGGGACGATCAGCCCCAGCATTTT
D gene: TRBD2; V gene: TRBV10-3; J gene: TRBJ2-1; CDR3 length: 18; clone size: .; CDR3 protein: CAPPVGREGPGGVGEQFF; CDR3 DNA: TGTGCCCCCCCGGTGGGGCGGGAGGGCCCCGGGGGGGTTGGTGAGCAGTTCTTC
D gene: .; V gene: TRBV9; J gene: TRBJ1-2; CDR3 length: 11; clone size: .; CDR3 protein: CASSGGFGYTF; CDR3 DNA: TGTGCCAGCAGCGGAGGTTTTGGCTACACCTTC
D gene: .; V gene: TRBV7-2; J gene: TRBJ2-3; CDR3 length: 15; clone size: few; CDR3 protein: CASSLLQSSTDTQYF; CDR3 DNA: TGTGCCAGCAGCTTACTCCAGTCTAGCACAGATACGCAGTATTTT
D gene: TRBD2; V gene: TRBV4-1; J gene: TRBJ2-3; CDR3 length: 16; clone size: few; CDR3 protein: CASSQDEAGGTDTQYF; CDR3 DNA: TGCGCCAGCAGCCAAGATGAAGCGGGGGGAACAGATACGCAGTATTTT
D gene: TRBD1; V gene: TRBV24-1; J gene: TRBJ2-3; CDR3 length: 13; clone size: few; CDR3 protein: CATRQGTTDTQYF; CDR3 DNA: TGTGCCACCAGACAGGGGACCACAGATACGCAGTATTTT
D gene: TRBD1; V gene: TRBV29-1; J gene: TRBJ1-1; CDR3 length: 13; clone size: few; CDR3 protein: CSAGQGANTEAFF; CDR3 DNA: TGCAGCGCCGGACAGGGGGCGAACACTGAAGCTTTCTTT
D gene: TRBD1; V gene: TRBV19; J gene: TRBJ1-2; CDR3 length: 14; clone size: .; CDR3 protein: CASRWDRVNYGYTF; CDR3 DNA: TGTGCCAGTAGGTGGGACAGGGTGAACTATGGCTACACCTTC
D gene: .; V gene: TRBV29-1; J gene: TRBJ2-7; CDR3 length: 11; clone size: few; CDR3 protein: CSAAGAYEQYF; CDR3 DNA: TGCAGCGCCGCCGGGGCCTACGAGCAGTACTTC
D gene: .; V gene: TRBV3-1; J gene: TRBJ1-1; CDR3 length: 15; clone size: few; CDR3 protein: CASSQEGGFYTEAFF; CDR3 DNA: TGTGCCAGCAGCCAAGAGGGCGGCTTTTACACTGAAGCTTTCTTT
D gene: .; V gene: TRBV10-3; J gene: TRBJ2-3; CDR3 length: 13; clone size: .; CDR3 protein: CAITEDSTDTQYF; CDR3 DNA: TGTGCCATCACTGAGGACAGCACAGATACGCAGTATTTT
D gene: .; V gene: TRBV6-1; J gene: TRBJ2-5; CDR3 length: 18; clone size: few; CDR3 protein: CASSPQAGTPKRGETQYF; CDR3 DNA: TGTGCCAGCAGTCCTCAAGCCGGGACACCCAAAAGGGGGGAGACCCAGTACTTC
D gene: TRBD1; V gene: TRBV5-1; J gene: TRBJ2-1; CDR3 length: 21; clone size: many; CDR3 protein: CASSLPRPGQGLLFPYNEQFF; CDR3 DNA: TGCGCCAGCAGCTTGCCAAGGCCGGGACAGGGCCTCCTTTTCCCTTACAATGAGCAGTTCTTC
D gene: TRBD2; V gene: TRBV5-1; J gene: TRBJ2-5; CDR3 length: 16; clone size: few; CDR3 protein: CASSMGQRGVQETQYF; CDR3 DNA: TGCGCCAGCAGCATGGGTCAGCGGGGGGTACAAGAGACCCAGTACTTC
D gene: TRBD1; V gene: TRBV19; J gene: TRBJ2-7; CDR3 length: 15; clone size: .; CDR3 protein: CASRVAGTGGSEQYF; CDR3 DNA: TGTGCCAGTAGGGTCGCTGGGACAGGGGGGTCCGAGCAGTACTTC
D gene: .; V gene: TRBV5-1; J gene: TRBJ1-1; CDR3 length: 15; clone size: .; CDR3 protein: CASSLESRANTEAFF; CDR3 DNA: TGCGCCAGCAGCTTGGAAAGCAGGGCGAACACTGAAGCTTTCTTT
D gene: .; V gene: TRBV20-1; J gene: TRBJ1-2; CDR3 length: 13; clone size: .; CDR3 protein: CSARAQANYGYTF; CDR3 DNA: TGCAGTGCTAGAGCGCAGGCCAACTATGGCTACACCTTC